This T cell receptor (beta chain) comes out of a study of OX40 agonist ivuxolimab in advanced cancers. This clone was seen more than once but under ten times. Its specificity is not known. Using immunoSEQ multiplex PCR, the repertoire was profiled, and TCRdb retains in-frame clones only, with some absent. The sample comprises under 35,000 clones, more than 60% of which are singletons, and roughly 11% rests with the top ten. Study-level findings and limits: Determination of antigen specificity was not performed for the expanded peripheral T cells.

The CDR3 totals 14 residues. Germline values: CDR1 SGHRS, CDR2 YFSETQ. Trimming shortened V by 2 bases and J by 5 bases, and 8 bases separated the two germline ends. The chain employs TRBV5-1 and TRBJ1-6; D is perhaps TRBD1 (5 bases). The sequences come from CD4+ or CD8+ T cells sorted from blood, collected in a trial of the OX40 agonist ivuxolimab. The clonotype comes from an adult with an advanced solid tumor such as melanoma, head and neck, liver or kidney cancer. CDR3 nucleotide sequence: TGCGCCAGCAGCTTACAGGACCATAATTCACCCCTCCACTTT. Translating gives CASSLQDHNSPLHF.